This T cell receptor (beta chain) derives from a study of human T cells and chemical hapten exposure. The overall study: Throughout a study of 20 to 25 weeks, patients underwent weekly scalp administration of diphenylcyclopropenone doses.

The germline V gene encodes CDR1 LGHDT and CDR2 YNNKEL (reference sequence). CDR3 length equals 14 residues. Trimming at V came to 6 bases and at J to 7 bases, leaving 4 bases not matched to a gene. This clonotype was observed a few times. Its matching antigen is unknown. Time point meaning: pre-sensitization, week 0. As for treatment: therapeutic diphenylcyclopropenone sensitization with weekly scalp DPC. Total RNA came from unfractionated whole blood. General study results and limits: All donors were alopecia patients, so their immunity may differ from that of healthy people.

As the library was built, unique molecular identifiers were attached to individual cDNA molecules. TCRdb re-derived calls from the RACE reads in MiXCR, one entry per CDR3 protein. The repertoire holds tens of thousands of distinct CDR3 sequences, with less than 9% as singletons. The receptor comes from a woman aged 45-65 years with alopecia areata. Some clones in this sample may be carry-over from other donors' samples. Sample: whole blood, taken in connection with sensitization to the hapten diphenylcyclopropenone (DPC). The chain links TRBV3-1 to TRBJ2-7; 15 nucleotides align to TRBD2. Here the CDR3 reads CASRGTSGRNEQYF. In DNA, the CDR3 is TGTGCCAGCAGGGGGACTAGCGGGAGGAATGAGCAGTACTTC.